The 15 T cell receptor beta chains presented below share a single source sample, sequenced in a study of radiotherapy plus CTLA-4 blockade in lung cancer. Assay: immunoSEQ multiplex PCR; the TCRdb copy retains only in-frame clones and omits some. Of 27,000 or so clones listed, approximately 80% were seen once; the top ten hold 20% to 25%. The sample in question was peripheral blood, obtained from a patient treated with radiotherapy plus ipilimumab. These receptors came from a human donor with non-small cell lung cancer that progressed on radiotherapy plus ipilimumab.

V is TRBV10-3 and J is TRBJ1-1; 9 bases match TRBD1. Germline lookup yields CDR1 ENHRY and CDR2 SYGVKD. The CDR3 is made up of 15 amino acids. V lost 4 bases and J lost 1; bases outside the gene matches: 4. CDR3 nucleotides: TGTGCCATCAGTGGAGGGACAGGGTCGAACACTGAAGCTTTCTTT. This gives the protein CAISGGTGSNTEAFF.

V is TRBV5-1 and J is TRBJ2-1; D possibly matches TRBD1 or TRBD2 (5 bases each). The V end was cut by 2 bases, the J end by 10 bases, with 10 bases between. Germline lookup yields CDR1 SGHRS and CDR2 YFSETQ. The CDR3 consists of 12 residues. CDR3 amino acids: CASSLFEGEQFF. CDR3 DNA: TGCGCCAGCAGCTTATTCGAGGGGGAGCAGTTCTTC.

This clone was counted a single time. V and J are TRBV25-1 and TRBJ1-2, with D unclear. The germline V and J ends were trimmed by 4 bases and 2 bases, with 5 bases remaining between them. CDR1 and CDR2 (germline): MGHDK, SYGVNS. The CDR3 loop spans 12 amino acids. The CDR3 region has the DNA TGTGCCAGCAGTGCCAGGAACTATGGCTACACCTTC. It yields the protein CASSARNYGYTF.

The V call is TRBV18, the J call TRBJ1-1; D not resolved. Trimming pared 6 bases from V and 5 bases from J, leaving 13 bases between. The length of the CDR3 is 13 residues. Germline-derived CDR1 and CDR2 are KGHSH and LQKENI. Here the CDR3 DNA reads TGTGCCAGCTCTCCTCCGACTCCGACTGAAGCTTTCTTT. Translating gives CASSPPTPTEAFF.

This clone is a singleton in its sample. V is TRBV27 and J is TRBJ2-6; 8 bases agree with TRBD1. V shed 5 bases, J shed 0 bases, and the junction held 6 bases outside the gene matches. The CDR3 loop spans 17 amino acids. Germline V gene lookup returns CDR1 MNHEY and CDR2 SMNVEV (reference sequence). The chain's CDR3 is CASSPETGASGANVLTF. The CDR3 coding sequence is TGTGCCAGCAGTCCAGAGACAGGGGCCTCTGGGGCCAACGTCCTGACTTTC.

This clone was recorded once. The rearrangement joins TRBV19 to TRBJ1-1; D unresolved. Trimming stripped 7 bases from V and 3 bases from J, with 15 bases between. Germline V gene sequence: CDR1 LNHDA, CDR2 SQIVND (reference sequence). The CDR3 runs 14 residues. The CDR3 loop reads CASTPWSEDTEAFF. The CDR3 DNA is TGTGCCAGTACCCCATGGAGTGAAGACACTGAAGCTTTCTTT. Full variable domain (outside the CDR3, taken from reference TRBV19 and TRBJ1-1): DGGITQSPKYLFRKEGQNVTLSCEQNLNHDAMYWYRQDPGQGLRLIYYSQIVNDFQKGDIAEGYSVSREKKESFPLTVTSAQKNPTAFYLCASTPWSEDTEAFFGQGTRLTVV.

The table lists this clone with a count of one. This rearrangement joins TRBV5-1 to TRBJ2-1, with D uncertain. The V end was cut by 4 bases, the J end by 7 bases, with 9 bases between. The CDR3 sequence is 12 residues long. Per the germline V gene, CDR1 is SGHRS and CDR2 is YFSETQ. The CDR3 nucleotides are TGCGCCAGCAGCGCCATTCCGAATGAGCAGTTCTTC. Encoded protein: CASSAIPNEQFF.

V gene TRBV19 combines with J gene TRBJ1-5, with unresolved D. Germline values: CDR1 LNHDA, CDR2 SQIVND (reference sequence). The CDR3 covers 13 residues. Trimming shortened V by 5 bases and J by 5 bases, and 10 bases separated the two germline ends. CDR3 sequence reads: CASSPRRDQPQHF. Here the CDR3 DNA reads TGTGCCAGTAGTCCCCGACGTGATCAGCCCCAGCATTTT.

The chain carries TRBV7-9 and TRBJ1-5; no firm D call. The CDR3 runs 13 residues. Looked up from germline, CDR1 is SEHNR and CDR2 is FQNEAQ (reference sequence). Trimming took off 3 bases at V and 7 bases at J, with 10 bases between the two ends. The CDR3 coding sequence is TGTGCCAGCAGCTTCAACGAGGAACAGCCCCAGCATTTT. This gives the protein CASSFNEEQPQHF.

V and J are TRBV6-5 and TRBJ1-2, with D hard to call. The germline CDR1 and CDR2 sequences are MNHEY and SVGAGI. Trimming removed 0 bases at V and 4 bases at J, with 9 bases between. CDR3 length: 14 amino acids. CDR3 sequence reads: CASSYSPSSYGYTF. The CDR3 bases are TGTGCCAGCAGTTACTCGCCCAGCAGCTATGGCTACACCTTC.

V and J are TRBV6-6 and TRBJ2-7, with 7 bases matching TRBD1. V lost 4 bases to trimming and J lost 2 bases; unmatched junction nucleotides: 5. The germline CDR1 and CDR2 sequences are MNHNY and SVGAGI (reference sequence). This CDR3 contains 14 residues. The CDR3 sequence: CASSSTRGTYEQYF. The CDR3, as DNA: TGTGCCAGCAGTTCCACCAGGGGGACCTACGAGCAGTACTTC.

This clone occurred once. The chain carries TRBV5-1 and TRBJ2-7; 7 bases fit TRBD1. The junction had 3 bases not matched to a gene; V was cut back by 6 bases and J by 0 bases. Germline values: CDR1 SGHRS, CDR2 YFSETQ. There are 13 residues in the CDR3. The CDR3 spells CASNRGPSYEQYF. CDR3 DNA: TGCGCCAGCAACAGGGGACCCTCCTACGAGCAGTACTTC.

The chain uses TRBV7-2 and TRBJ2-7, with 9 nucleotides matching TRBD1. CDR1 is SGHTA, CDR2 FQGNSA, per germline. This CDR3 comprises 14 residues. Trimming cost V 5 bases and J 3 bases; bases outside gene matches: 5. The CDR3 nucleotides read TGTGCCAGCAGCCAGGACAGGGGCAGCTACGAGCAGTACTTC. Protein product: CASSQDRGSYEQYF.

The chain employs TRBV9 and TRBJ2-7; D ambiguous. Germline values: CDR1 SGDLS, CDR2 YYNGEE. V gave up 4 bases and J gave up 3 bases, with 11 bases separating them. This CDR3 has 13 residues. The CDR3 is CASSSGGGYEQYF. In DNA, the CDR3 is TGTGCCAGCAGCTCCGGCGGCGGCTACGAGCAGTACTTC.

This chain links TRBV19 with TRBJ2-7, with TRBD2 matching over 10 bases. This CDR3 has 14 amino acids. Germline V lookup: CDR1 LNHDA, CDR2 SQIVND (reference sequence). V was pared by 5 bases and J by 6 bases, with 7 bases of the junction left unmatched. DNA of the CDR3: TGTGCCAGTAGTCTCAGAGTAGCGGGAGGCGAGCAGTACTTC. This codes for CASSLRVAGGEQYF.